These 30 T cell receptor beta chains share one sample of origin, sequenced in a study of human T cells and chemical hapten exposure. Time point defined: pre-sensitization, week 0. Documented treatment: therapeutic diphenylcyclopropenone sensitization with weekly scalp DPC. TCRdb fed the RACE reads into MiXCR, producing one record per CDR3 protein. The sample includes about 85,000 distinct CDR3 sequences, 8.5% of them seen just once. The starting material was whole blood, obtained in connection with sensitization to the hapten diphenylcyclopropenone (DPC). Every receptor here comes from a man between 40 and 49 years old with alopecia areata. Some clones in this sample may be carry-over from other donors' samples.

The rearrangement links TRBV6-5 to TRBJ2-3; 14 nucleotides line up with TRBD2. The germline gives CDR1 MNHEY, CDR2 SVGAGI. V shed 6 bases and J 1 base; nucleotides not matched to a gene: 15. This CDR3 is 20 amino acids long. CDR3 region: CASRRTPGLAGAGGTDTQYF. CDR3 bases: TGTGCCAGCAGACGCACGCCGGGACTAGCGGGAGCGGGAGGCACAGATACGCAGTATTTT.

The rearrangement links TRBV27 to TRBJ2-7, with D maybe TRBD1 (5 bases). The CDR3 sequence is 15 residues long. Germline CDR1 MNHEY, CDR2 SMNVEV (reference sequence). Between the trimmed V and J ends, which lost 8 bases and 2 bases, there was a span of 19 bases. The CDR3 spells CASASKGVGTYEQYF. The CDR3, as DNA: TGTGCCAGCGCCTCGAAAGGGGTGGGTACCTACGAGCAGTACTTC.

This clonotype showed up just a few times. For the CDR3, the DNA is TGTGCCAGCAGACATAGACGGCTCTTGGGCTACACCTTC. It specifies CASRHRRLLGYTF. The rearrangement links TRBV28 to TRBJ1-2, with D hard to call. This CDR3 has 13 amino acids. Germline V lookup: CDR1 MDHEN, CDR2 SYDVKM. Trimming removed 6 bases from V and 8 bases from J, with 16 bases in between.

This clonotype showed up just a few times. The chain uses TRBV12-5 and TRBJ2-3, with TRBD2 matching over 11 bases. CDR1 is LGHNT and CDR2 is FRNRAP in the germline V gene. V gave up 6 bases and J gave up 2 bases; unmatched junction bases: 7. The CDR3 covers 16 residues. The CDR3 sequence is CASGLQLAGVTDTQYF. CDR3 in DNA: TGTGCTAGTGGGCTACAACTAGCGGGGGTCACAGATACGCAGTATTTT. Complete variable domain (other parts from reference TRBV12-5 and TRBJ2-3): DARVTQTPRHKVTEMGQEVTMRCQPILGHNTVFWYRQTMMQGLELLAYFRNRAPLDDSGMPKDRFSAEMPDATLATLKIQPSEPRDSAVYFCASGLQLAGVTDTQYFGPGTRLTVL.

In the case of this clonotype: A much larger clone is a single base away; this may be a read error. The V and J genes are TRBV20-1 and TRBJ1-2; a weak D match, TRBD1 (6 bases). Trimming stripped 0 bases from V and 10 bases from J, with 24 bases between. Germline V gives CDR1 DFQATT, CDR2 SNEGSKA (reference sequence). There are 16 residues in the CDR3. CDR3: CSARDRERGKAHDYTF. CDR3 DNA: TGCAGTGCTAGAGATCGGGAGAGGGGGAAGGCTCATGACTACACCTTC.

This clonotype was observed many times. The rearrangement links TRBV28 to TRBJ2-7, with D possibly matching TRBD2 (7 bases). The CDR3 length is 16 residues. V dropped 3 bases and J dropped 3 bases, with 18 bases sitting between them. Germline CDR1 is MDHEN and CDR2 is SYDVKM. The CDR3 sequence: CASSLSIGGGYYEQYF. CDR3 nucleotides: TGTGCCAGCAGTTTGTCGATTGGGGGGGGCTACTACGAGCAGTACTTC. The variable domain in full, completed from reference TRBV28 and TRBJ2-7, reads DVKVTQSSRYLVKRTGEKVFLECVQDMDHENMFWYRQDPGLGLRLIYFSYDVKMKEKGDIPEGYSVSREKKERFSLILESASTNQTSMYLCASSLSIGGGYYEQYFGPGTRLTVT.

This clonotype has a count of ten or more. The chain couples TRBV12-3 or TRBV12-4 to TRBJ1-2; D is uncertain. The length of the CDR3 is 14 residues. V was pared by 7 bases and J by 8 bases, with 20 bases between. The chain's CDR3 is CASTQRFSFGGYTF. CDR3 nucleotides: TGTGCCAGCACCCAGAGGTTTTCGTTCGGAGGCTACACCTTC.

This sequence joins TRBV10-3 and TRBJ1-5; D uncertain. This CDR3 has 15 amino acids. V lost 1 base, J lost 0 bases, and 7 bases lay in between. CDR1 is ENHRY, CDR2 SYGVKD, per germline. The CDR3 region is CAISELNSSNQPQHF. CDR3 DNA sequence: TGTGCCATCAGTGAGTTGAACTCTAGCAATCAGCCCCAGCATTTT.

This clonotype was seen more than once but under ten times. This chain connects TRBV5-5 to TRBJ1-4; no firm D call. Germline V gives CDR1 SGHKS, CDR2 YYEKEE (reference sequence). Trimming shortened V by 0 bases and J by 8 bases, and 8 bases separated the two germline ends. The CDR3 is 13 amino acids. The chain's CDR3 is CASSLVPGEKLFF. The CDR3 region has the DNA TGTGCCAGCAGCTTGGTGCCGGGGGAAAAACTGTTTTTT.

This clonotype was observed a few times. The chain is built from TRBV6-2 or TRBV6-3 and TRBJ2-5, with 12 nucleotides matching TRBD1. The CDR3 contains 15 residues. V was clipped by 6 bases and J by 9 bases; unmatched bases: 11. Per germline, CDR1 MNHEY and CDR2 SVGEGT. The CDR3 DNA is TGTGCCAGCAGACGCGGGACAGGGGGCGGAGGGGCCCAGTACTTC. The encoded protein is CASRRGTGGGGAQYF.

This chain links TRBV20-1 with TRBJ2-3; 8 nucleotides align to TRBD2. In germline, CDR1 is DFQATT, CDR2 SNEGSKA (reference sequence). V shed 1 base and J 4 bases; nucleotides not matched to a gene: 4. The CDR3 covers 14 residues. CDR3 loop: CSARAGGFADTQYF. For the CDR3, the DNA is TGCAGTGCTAGAGCGGGAGGGTTTGCAGATACGCAGTATTTT.

The gene calls are TRBV7-2 and TRBJ2-7; 7 nucleotides line up with TRBD2. V lost 4 bases to trimming and J lost 3 bases; unmatched junction nucleotides: 3. This CDR3 contains 13 residues. Per the germline V gene, CDR1 is SGHTA and CDR2 is FQGNSA. The chain's CDR3 is CASSSLADYEQYV. The CDR3 DNA follows: TGTGCCAGCAGCTCTCTAGCGGACTACGAGCAGTACGTC.

This clonotype was counted many times. The chain uses TRBV6-5 and TRBJ1-5, with D perhaps TRBD1 (6 bases). The V gene lost 7 bases and the J gene lost 5 bases, with 15 bases spanning the gap. The CDR3 has 14 amino acids. Germline CDR1 is MNHEY and CDR2 is SVGAGI. CDR3 DNA sequence: TGTGCCAGCACCCCACAGGGAGGGGATCAGCCCCAGCATTTT. Translating it yields CASTPQGGDQPQHF.

This chain links TRBV7-8 with TRBJ2-3; 8 bases align to TRBD2. This CDR3 spans 17 amino acids. Looked up from germline, CDR1 is SGHVS and CDR2 is FQNEAQ. J was trimmed by 2 bases and V by 0 bases; bases with no gene match: 7. CDR3 nucleotide sequence: TGTGCCAGCAGCTTAGCCCGGTTAGCGGGAACCACAGATACGCAGTATTTT. As protein: CASSLARLAGTTDTQYF.

V is TRBV27 and J is TRBJ2-1, with D possibly being TRBD1 (6 bases). Per the germline V gene, CDR1 is MNHEY and CDR2 is SMNVEV (reference sequence). V was pared by 3 bases and J by 7 bases, with 16 bases between. The CDR3 contains 15 residues. The CDR3 spells CASSFKGHGINEQFF. The CDR3 nucleotides read TGTGCCAGCAGTTTTAAGGGACACGGGATAAATGAGCAGTTCTTC.

This clonotype occurred a few times. V gene TRBV7-2 combines with J gene TRBJ2-7; 7 bases map to TRBD2. The trim removed 1 base at V and 4 bases at J, leaving 7 bases unmatched. Per germline, CDR1 SGHTA and CDR2 FQGNSA. The length of the CDR3 is 15 residues. CDR3 DNA: TGTGCCAGCAGCTTAGGTGGCGGGAGCCTGTACGAGCAGTACTTC. It encodes CASSLGGGSLYEQYF. The variable domain in full, with the rest retrieved from reference TRBV7-2 and TRBJ2-7, is GAGVSQSPSNKVTEKGKDVELRCDPISGHTALYWYRQSLGQGLEFLIYFQGNSAPDKSGLPSDRFSAERTGGSVSTLTIQRTQQEDSAVYLCASSLGGGSLYEQYFGPGTRLTVT.

This clonotype has a handful of counts. CDR3 loop: CASHPGQGAYGYTF. For the CDR3, the DNA is TGCGCCAGCCACCCGGGACAGGGGGCCTATGGCTACACCTTC. V is TRBV5-1 and J is TRBJ1-2, with 12 bases aligning to TRBD1. Germline V lookup: CDR1 SGHRS, CDR2 YFSETQ. The ends lost 7 bases at V and 4 bases at J; junction bases unmatched: 5. The CDR3 has 14 amino acids.

The sample holds many counts of this clonotype. This chain joins TRBV5-8 and TRBJ2-7, with D perhaps TRBD1 (6 bases). The CDR3 is 15 amino acids. The V end was cut by 4 bases, the J end by 0 bases, with 14 bases between. Germline CDR1 is SGHTS and CDR2 is YDEGEE. The CDR3 DNA reads as TGTGCCAGCAGCCGACTCCCGGACAGCTCCTACGAGCAGTACGTC. Amino acid sequence: CASSRLPDSSYEQYV.

The rearrangement links TRBV29-1 to TRBJ1-2; no firm D call. Germline-derived CDR1 and CDR2 are SQVTM and ANQGSEA. V lost 3 bases to trimming and J lost 4 bases, with 15 bases between them. This CDR3 is 14 amino acids long. CDR3: CSVEIQDLTYGYTF. In DNA, the CDR3 is TGCAGCGTTGAGATCCAGGATCTTACCTATGGCTACACCTTC.

This rearrangement joins TRBV24-1 to TRBJ2-3, with 8 bases matching TRBD2. The CDR3 loop spans 16 amino acids. Losses at the gene ends were 4 bases for V and 2 bases for J; bases not matched to a gene: 7. Germline-derived CDR1 and CDR2 are KGHDR and SFDVKD. As DNA, the CDR3 is TGTGCCACCAGTGACTTGAGCGGGAGAGCCACAGATACGCAGTATTTT. Translated: CATSDLSGRATDTQYF.

A few counts support this clonotype. This chain connects TRBV7-8 to TRBJ2-7; 9 bases are a match to TRBD2. There are 15 residues in the CDR3. V lost 0 bases to trimming and J lost 7 bases; unmatched junction nucleotides: 7. From germline, CDR1 is SGHVS and CDR2 FQNEAQ. CDR3: CASSLAGAGGGEQYV. CDR3 nucleotides: TGTGCCAGCAGCTTAGCTGGGGCGGGAGGGGGAGAGCAGTACGTC.

This clonotype has more than one count but fewer than ten. The chain uses TRBV7-8 and TRBJ2-7; D is possibly TRBD1 or TRBD2 (5 bases each). The CDR3 contains 14 residues. V lost 2 bases to trimming and J lost 7 bases, with 15 bases between them. Per the germline V gene, CDR1 is SGHVS and CDR2 is FQNEAQ. CDR3 sequence reads: CASSLTRAWGEQYV. Written as DNA, the CDR3 is TGTGCCAGCAGCTTAACCCGGGCCTGGGGGGAGCAGTACGTC.

The chain recombines TRBV7-6 with TRBJ2-1; 12 bases are shared with TRBD2. The germline CDR1 and CDR2 sequences are SGHVS and FNYEAQ. This CDR3 region has 17 residues. V lost 5 bases and J lost 6; bases outside the gene matches: 11. CDR3 coding DNA: TGTGCCAGCAGCCAGACTAGCGGGGGTCTCTGGGGCAATGAGCAGTTCTTC. It encodes CASSQTSGGLWGNEQFF. The full variable domain, with the rest looked up from reference TRBV7-6 and TRBJ2-1, is GAGVSQSPRYKVTKRGQDVALRCDPISGHVSLYWYRQALGQGPEFLTYFNYEAQQDKSGLPNDRFSAERPEGSISTLTIQRTEQRDSAMYRCASSQTSGGLWGNEQFFGPGTRLTVL.

There are many counts of this clonotype. V usage is TRBV3-1 and J usage is TRBJ2-7; D is unclear. The CDR3 is 14 residues long. V lost 0 bases to trimming and J lost 1 base, with 7 bases between them. Per germline, CDR1 LGHDT and CDR2 YNNKEL (reference sequence). This CDR3 reads CASSQEGMSYEQYF. DNA of the CDR3: TGTGCCAGCAGCCAAGAAGGTATGTCCTACGAGCAGTACTTC.

Many counts were recorded for this clonotype. The V call is TRBV10-3, the J call TRBJ2-3; perhaps TRBD2 as D (6 bases). CDR3 length: 12 residues. Per germline, CDR1 ENHRY and CDR2 SYGVKD. The ends were cut back, 6 bases at V and 6 bases at J, with 10 bases in the middle. CDR3 amino acids: CAISSGLDTQYF. CDR3 bases: TGTGCCATCAGCTCGGGACTCGATACGCAGTATTTT.

This clonotype showed up many times. V usage is TRBV12-3 or TRBV12-4 and J usage is TRBJ1-5, with unresolved D. The CDR3 sequence is 14 residues long. V shed 5 bases and J shed 0 bases, with 8 bases lying between them. The CDR3 DNA sequence: TGTGCCAGCAGTCGACTTAATAGCAATCAGCCCCAGCATTTT. Amino acid sequence: CASSRLNSNQPQHF.

This clonotype was counted many times. V usage is TRBV28 and J usage is TRBJ1-2; 7 nucleotides line up with TRBD1. Germline CDR1 reads MDHEN; CDR2 reads SYDVKM. With V trimmed by 7 bases and J by 4 bases, 9 bases remained unmatched. The CDR3 runs to 14 residues. CDR3 sequence: CASTQGGPLYGYTF. The CDR3 nucleotides are TGTGCCAGCACCCAGGGGGGGCCCCTCTATGGCTACACCTTC.

In this sample, this clonotype turned up many times. The V and J genes are TRBV5-6 and TRBJ2-7; 7 nucleotides match TRBD2. This CDR3 has 15 amino acids. Germline CDR1 reads SGHDT; CDR2 reads YYEEEE. V trimming: 2 bases; J trimming: 5 bases; junction bases outside the gene matches: 10. The CDR3 DNA follows: TGTGCCAGCAGCTTAGGAGGCGGGAGAGGCCACGAGCAGTACTTC. Residues: CASSLGGGRGHEQYF. The whole variable domain, filled in from reference TRBV5-6 and TRBJ2-7, reads DAGVTQSPTHLIKTRGQQVTLRCSPKSGHDTVSWYQQALGQGPQFIFQYYEEEERQRGNFPDRFSGHQFPNYSSELNVNALLLGDSALYLCASSLGGGRGHEQYFGPGTRLTVT.

This clonotype was observed a few times. This chain uses TRBV30 with TRBJ2-2; tentative D call: TRBD1 (6 bases). CDR3 length: 12 amino acids. Trimming removed 1 base from V and 6 bases from J, with 6 bases in between. Germline-derived CDR1 and CDR2 are GTSNPN and SVGIG (reference sequence). The CDR3 loop reads CAWSAGAGELFF. CDR3 sequence (DNA): TGTGCCTGGAGTGCAGGGGCCGGGGAGCTGTTTTTT.

This clonotype turned up a few times. The chain couples TRBV7-9 to TRBJ2-3, with D possibly TRBD2 on 5 matching bases. The CDR3 totals 11 residues. Germline V lookup: CDR1 SEHNR, CDR2 FQNEAQ (reference sequence). Trimming removed 1 base at V and 11 bases at J, with 7 bases between. CDR3 protein: CASSLGREQYF. The CDR3 DNA sequence: TGTGCCAGCAGCTTAGGCCGGGAGCAGTATTTT. The full variable domain, rest sourced from reference TRBV7-9 and TRBJ2-3, is DTGVSQNPRHKITKRGQNVTFRCDPISEHNRLYWYRQTLGQGPEFLTYFQNEAQLEKSRLLSDRFSAERPKGSFSTLEIQRTEQGDSAMYLCASSLGREQYFGPGTRLTVL.